The present entry profiles one T cell receptor (beta chain) with its context. This CDR3 region has 17 residues. V lost 4 bases and J 0 bases, leaving 16 bases between the germline ends. Germline V gene data show CDR1 as LGHNA and CDR2 as YNFKEQ. The data originate from a study of blood T cell repertoires in COVID-19. Libraries were prepared by immunoSEQ multiplex PCR; TCRdb keeps only in-frame clonotypes and omits some of them. The data contain 250,000 or so clones, 84% of them singletons. This chain connects TRBV4-2 to TRBJ2-1; a weak D match, TRBD2 (6 bases). The sample consisted of PBMCs or T cells enriched from blood (not recorded which). This TCR was sampled from a man in his 60s who had recovered from COVID-19. In nucleotides, the CDR3 is TGTGCCAGCAGCCCTTCCTTATACGGGAGCTCCTACAATGAGCAGTTCTTC. Its protein is CASSPSLYGSSYNEQFF.